This T cell receptor (beta chain) emerged from a study of cytomegalovirus exposure and HLA in healthy donors. The study ran its PCR with 60 Vbeta and 13 Jbeta primers. Clones were sequenced by immunoSEQ multiplex PCR, and TCRdb holds only the in-frame ones, with some missing. The sample includes about 79,000 clones. Losses at the gene ends were 6 bases for V and 8 bases for J; bases not matched to a gene: 8. This CDR3 comprises 13 residues. The V gene's germline CDR1 is MNHEY and CDR2 SMNVEV (reference sequence). The sequence was collected from a man aged 30-40 years in good health and CMV-seronegative. Material: PBMCs. The chain recombines TRBV27 with TRBJ1-2, with TRBD1 matching 8 bases. Written as DNA, the CDR3 is TGTGCCAGCAGCTTCAGGGGGCAGAAAGGCTACACCTTC. Protein: CASSFRGQKGYTF.